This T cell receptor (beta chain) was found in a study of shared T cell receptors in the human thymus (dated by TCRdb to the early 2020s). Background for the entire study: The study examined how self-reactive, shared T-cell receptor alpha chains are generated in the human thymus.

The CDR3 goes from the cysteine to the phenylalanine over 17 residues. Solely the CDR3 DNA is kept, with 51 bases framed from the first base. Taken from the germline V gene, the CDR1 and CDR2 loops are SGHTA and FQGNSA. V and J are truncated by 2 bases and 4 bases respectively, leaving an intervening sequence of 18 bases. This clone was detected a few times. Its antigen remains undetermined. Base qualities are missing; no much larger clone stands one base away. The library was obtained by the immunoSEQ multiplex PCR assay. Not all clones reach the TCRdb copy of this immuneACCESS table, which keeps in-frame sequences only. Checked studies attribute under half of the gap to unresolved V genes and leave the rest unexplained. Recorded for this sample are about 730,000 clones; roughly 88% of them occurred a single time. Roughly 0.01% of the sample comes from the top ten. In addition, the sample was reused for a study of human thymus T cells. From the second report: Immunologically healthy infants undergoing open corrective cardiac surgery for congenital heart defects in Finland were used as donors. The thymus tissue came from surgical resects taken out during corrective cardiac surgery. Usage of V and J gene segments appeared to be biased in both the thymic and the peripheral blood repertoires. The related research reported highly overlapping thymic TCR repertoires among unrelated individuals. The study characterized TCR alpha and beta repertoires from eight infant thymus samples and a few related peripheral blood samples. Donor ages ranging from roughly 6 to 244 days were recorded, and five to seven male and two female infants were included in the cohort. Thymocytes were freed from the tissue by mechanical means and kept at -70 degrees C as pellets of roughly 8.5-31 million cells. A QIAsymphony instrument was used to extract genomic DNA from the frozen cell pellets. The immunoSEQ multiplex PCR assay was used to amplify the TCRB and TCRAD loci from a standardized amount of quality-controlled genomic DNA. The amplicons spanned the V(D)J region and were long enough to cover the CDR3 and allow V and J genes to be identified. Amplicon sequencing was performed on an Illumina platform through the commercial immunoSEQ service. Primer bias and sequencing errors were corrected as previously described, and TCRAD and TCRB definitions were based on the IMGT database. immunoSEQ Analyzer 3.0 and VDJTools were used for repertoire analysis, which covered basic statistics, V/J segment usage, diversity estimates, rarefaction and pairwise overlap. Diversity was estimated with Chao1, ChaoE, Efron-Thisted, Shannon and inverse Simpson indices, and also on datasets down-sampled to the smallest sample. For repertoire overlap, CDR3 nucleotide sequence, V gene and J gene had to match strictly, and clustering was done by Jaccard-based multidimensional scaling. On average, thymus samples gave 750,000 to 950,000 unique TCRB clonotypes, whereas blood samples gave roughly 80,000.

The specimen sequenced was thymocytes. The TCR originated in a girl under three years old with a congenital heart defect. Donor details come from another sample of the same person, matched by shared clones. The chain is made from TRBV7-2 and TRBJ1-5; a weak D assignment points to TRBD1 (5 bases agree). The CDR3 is CASSLLGLPGGNQPQHF. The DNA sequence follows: TGTGCCAGCAGCTTACTGGGGCTCCCCGGCGGTAATCAGCCCCAGCATTTT.